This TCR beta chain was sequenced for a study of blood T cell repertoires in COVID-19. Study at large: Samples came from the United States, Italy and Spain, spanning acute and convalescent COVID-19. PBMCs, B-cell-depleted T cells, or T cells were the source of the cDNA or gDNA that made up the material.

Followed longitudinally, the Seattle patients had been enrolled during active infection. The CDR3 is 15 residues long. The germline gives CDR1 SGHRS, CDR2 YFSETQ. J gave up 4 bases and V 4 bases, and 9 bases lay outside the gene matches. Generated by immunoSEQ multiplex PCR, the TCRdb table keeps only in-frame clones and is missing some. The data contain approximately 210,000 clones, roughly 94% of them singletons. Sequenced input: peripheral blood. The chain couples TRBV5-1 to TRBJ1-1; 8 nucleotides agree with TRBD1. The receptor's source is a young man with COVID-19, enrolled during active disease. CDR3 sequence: CASSPGQGRGTEAFF. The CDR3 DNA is TGCGCCAGCAGCCCCGGACAGGGTCGGGGCACTGAAGCTTTCTTT.